The clone carrying this T cell receptor beta chain was seen only a few times. The record originates from a study of T cell repertoires in aging, cancer and after chemotherapy. The V gene's germline CDR1 is SGHTA and CDR2 FQGNSA. The ends lost 4 bases at V and 5 bases at J; junction bases unmatched: 2. The CDR3 consists of 13 residues. Peripheral blood genomic DNA, not sorted cells or RNA, was the template. A mixed TRB-A/B primer pool amplified rearranged TRB by multiplex touch-down PCR. A single record per CDR3 protein comes from TCRdb applying MiXCR to the multiplex PCR reads. The profile shows under 10,000 distinct CDR3 sequences, approximately 34% of them singletons.

This sequence was found in a human donor in good health. The rearrangement joins TRBV7-2 to TRBJ2-5; TRBD2 agrees at 9 bases. What was sequenced was blood. The CDR3 region has the DNA TGTGCCAGCAGCTCGGGACTAGCTGAGACCCAGTACTTC. Translated: CASSSGLAETQYF. The entire variable domain, with the rest obtained from reference TRBV7-2 and TRBJ2-5, is as follows: GAGVSQSPSNKVTEKGKDVELRCDPISGHTALYWYRQSLGQGLEFLIYFQGNSAPDKSGLPSDRFSAERTGGSVSTLTIQRTQQEDSAVYLCASSSGLAETQYFGPGTRLLVL.